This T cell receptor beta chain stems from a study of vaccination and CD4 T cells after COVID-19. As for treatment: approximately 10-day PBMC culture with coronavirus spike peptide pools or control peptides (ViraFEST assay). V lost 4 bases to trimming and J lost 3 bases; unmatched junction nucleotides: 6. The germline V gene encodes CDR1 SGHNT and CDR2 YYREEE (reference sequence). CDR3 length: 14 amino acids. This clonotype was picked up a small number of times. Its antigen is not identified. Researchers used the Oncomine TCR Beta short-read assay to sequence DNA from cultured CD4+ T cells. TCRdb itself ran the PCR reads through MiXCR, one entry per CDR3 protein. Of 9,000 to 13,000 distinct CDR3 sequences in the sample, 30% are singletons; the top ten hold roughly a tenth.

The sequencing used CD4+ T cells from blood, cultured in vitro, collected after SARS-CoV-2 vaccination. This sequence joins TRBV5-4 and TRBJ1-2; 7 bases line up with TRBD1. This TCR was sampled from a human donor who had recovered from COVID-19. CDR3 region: CASSALQGYYGYTF. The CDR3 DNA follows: TGTGCCAGCAGCGCGCTACAGGGGTACTATGGCTACACCTTC.